The TCR beta chain described here comes from a study of T-cell reconstitution after alpha-beta-depleted transplantation in children. CDR1 is MGHRA, CDR2 YSYEKL, per germline. This CDR3 comprises 14 residues. V lost 3 bases and J lost 5, with 14 bases in between. As it was prepared, the TCRbeta library received unique molecular identifiers. TCRdb recomputed calls from the PCR reads with MiXCR, one row per CDR3 protein. This repertoire shows almost 400,000 distinct CDR3 sequences, just over 20% found once; its top ten account for 3.5% to 4%. This sequence originates from a human donor who donated a stem cell graft to a child with acute myeloid leukemia. The chain combines TRBV4-1 with TRBJ2-7; D may be TRBD1 (5 bases). Specimen: PBMCs from the stem cell graft donor, collected from the stem cell graft. The CDR3 nucleotides are TGCGCCAGCAGCCATCCTCAGGGTAGGGACGAGCAGTACTTC. Its translation: CASSHPQGRDEQYF.